The 16 T cell receptor beta chains below were found in one sample sequenced in a study of blood T cells in healthy people across ages. Then a second PCR, running about 6 to 12 cycles, was carried out with a sample-barcoded 5' primer and a J-beta primer mix. TCRdb re-called the 5' RACE reads with MiXCR, one entry per CDR3 protein. The table has over a million distinct CDR3 sequences, roughly 45% seen once. The specimen was blood. All receptors derive from a woman in her sixties in good health.

The CDR3 DNA follows: TGTGCCACCAGCAGGACACAAAGCAATCAGCCCCAGCATTTT. It specifies CATSRTQSNQPQHF. V is TRBV15 and J is TRBJ1-5; D call uncertain. V was cut by 3 bases and J by 1 base, with 7 bases left in between. This CDR3 comprises 14 residues. CDR1 LNHNV and CDR2 YYDKDF come from the germline V gene (reference sequence). The full variable domain, with the rest looked up from reference TRBV15 and TRBJ1-5, is DAMVIQNPRYQVTQFGKPVTLSCSQTLNHNVMYWYQQKSSQAPKLLFHYYDKDFNNEADTPDNFQSRRPNTSFCFLDIRSPGLGDTAMYLCATSRTQSNQPQHFGDGTRLSIL.

Concerning this clonotype: This may arise from a read error, as a much more abundant clone is one base away. This chain links TRBV29-1 with TRBJ2-4, with a possible D match to TRBD1 (5 bases). The DNA end is a closer match to TRBJ2-7, so the J assignment may be wrong. CDR1 and CDR2 from the germline V gene are SQVTM and ANQGSEA. The CDR3 totals 17 residues. Here the CDR3 reads CSVGEQAVRPKPDEQYF. The CDR3 coding sequence is TGCAGCGTTGGTGAACAGGCCGTGCGGCCTAAGCCCGACGAGCAGTACTTC.

This clonotype was found a few times. The V gene is TRBV2, the J gene TRBJ2-7; D is possibly TRBD1 (5 bases). CDR3 size: 15 residues. The V and J ends lost 0 bases and 3 bases respectively, with 12 bases between them. CDR1 SNHLY and CDR2 FYNNEI come from the germline V gene. The DNA of the CDR3 is TGTGCCAGCAGTGAAGCCCGCAGGGTGCACTACGAGCAGTACTTC. Amino acid sequence: CASSEARRVHYEQYF.

V gene TRBV7-9 combines with J gene TRBJ2-3; 9 bases are shared with TRBD1. Germline values: CDR1 SEHNR, CDR2 FQNEAQ (reference sequence). V gave up 1 base and J gave up 3 bases; unmatched junction bases: 8. CDR3 length: 17 amino acids. The CDR3 nucleotides are TGTGCCAGCAGCTTAGGCACAGGGGGCGACCTAACAGATACGCAGTATTTT. It yields the protein CASSLGTGGDLTDTQYF.

The V and J genes are TRBV10-3 and TRBJ2-7; D could derive from TRBD1 or TRBD2 (6 bases each). This CDR3 has 15 amino acids. V was shortened by 6 bases and J by 0 bases, with 15 bases between the two germline ends. Germline-derived CDR1 and CDR2 are ENHRY and SYGVKD. This CDR3 is CAISLGGTLSYEQYF. CDR3 in DNA: TGTGCCATCAGCCTAGGGGGGACACTCTCCTACGAGCAGTACTTC.

V usage is TRBV29-1 and J usage is TRBJ2-1; the match to TRBD2 covers 7 bases. CDR3 length: 17 amino acids. Unmatched junction bases numbered 12, after V lost 2 bases and J lost 2 bases. Germline CDR1 and CDR2: SQVTM and ANQGSEA. The CDR3 DNA reads TGCAGCGTTGAACGGGCTAGCGGTCTTTTGACCTACAATGAGCAGTTCTTC. This gives the protein CSVERASGLLTYNEQFF.

The chain employs TRBV20-1 and TRBJ2-7, with D perhaps matching TRBD1 or TRBD2 (7 bases each). The DNA end favors TRBJ2-5, so the J call may be wrong. The CDR3 consists of 14 residues. Germline V gene lookup returns CDR1 DFQATT and CDR2 SNEGSKA (reference sequence). The CDR3 loop reads CSAGGGQKSETQYF. DNA for the CDR3: TGCAGTGCGGGGGGGGGACAGAAATCGGAGACCCAGTACTTC.

The chain combines TRBV10-3 with TRBJ2-1, with a weak D call TRBD2 (5 bases). V was clipped by 6 bases and J by 7 bases, with 10 bases between them. The CDR3 is 12 amino acids. Germline V gene lookup returns CDR1 ENHRY and CDR2 SYGVKD. CDR3 coding DNA: TGTGCCATCAGCGACTTAGCGAATGAGCAGTTCTTC. Protein: CAISDLANEQFF.

The chain combines TRBV21-1 with TRBJ2-1; the table's D call TRBD1 went unverified against the DNA. TRBV21-1 is a documented pseudogene. CDR3 length equals 15 residues. The CDR3 here is CASSNVTGDSYEQFF. CDR3 in DNA: TGTGCCAGCAGCAACGTGACAGGGGACTCCTACGAGCAGTTCTTC.

This rearrangement joins TRBV28 to TRBJ1-4, with TRBD1 as a possible D gene (5 bases). Germline CDR1 is MDHEN and CDR2 is SYDVKM. The CDR3 is 16 residues long. With 7 bases removed from V and 8 bases from J, the gap between germline ends came to 23 bases. The CDR3 region is CASNQPGGGLGEKLFF. The DNA for the CDR3 is TGTGCCAGCAACCAACCCGGGGGGGGTCTTGGAGAAAAACTGTTTTTT. Complete variable domain (other parts from reference TRBV28 and TRBJ1-4): DVKVTQSSRYLVKRTGEKVFLECVQDMDHENMFWYRQDPGLGLRLIYFSYDVKMKEKGDIPEGYSVSREKKERFSLILESASTNQTSMYLCASNQPGGGLGEKLFFGSGTQLSVL.

V gene TRBV30 combines with J gene TRBJ2-6; D uncertain. The CDR3 is 14 residues long. Trimming took 2 bases from V and 0 from J, leaving 5 bases between them. The V gene's germline CDR1 is GTSNPN and CDR2 SVGIG (reference sequence). DNA of the CDR3: TGTGCCTGGAGTATATTCTCTGGGGCCAACGTCCTGACTTTC. Translated, it gives CAWSIFSGANVLTF.

This clonotype has just a few counts. The J gene is TRBJ2-3, the V gene TRBV10-3; tentatively, D is TRBD1 (6 bases). Germline CDR1 is ENHRY and CDR2 is SYGVKD. Between the trimmed V and J ends, which lost 6 bases and 1 base, there was a span of 23 bases. This CDR3 is 18 amino acids long. CDR3 protein: CAIRPKGERPLGTDTQYF. The CDR3 coding sequence is TGTGCCATCAGACCTAAGGGGGAGAGACCACTCGGCACAGATACGCAGTATTTT.

CDR3 bases: TGTGCCAGCAGTGGGACTAGCGGGGGGCGCCACTACGAGCAGTACTTC. Encoded protein: CASSGTSGGRHYEQYF. The rearrangement uses TRBV28 and TRBJ2-7, with 15 nucleotides matching TRBD2. Germline CDR1 is MDHEN and CDR2 is SYDVKM. J lost 3 bases, V lost 5 bases, and 5 bases had no gene match. The CDR3 is made up of 16 amino acids.

In its sample, this clonotype was seen a few times. The genes are TRBV29-1 and TRBJ1-1, with a weak D call TRBD1 (6 bases). Germline V gene sequence: CDR1 SQVTM, CDR2 ANQGSEA. Between the trimmed V and J ends, which lost 5 bases and 5 bases, there was a span of 18 bases. CDR3 length equals 14 residues. The CDR3, as DNA: TGCAGCGTTAGAGCCGGGGGCAGACTTACTGAAGCTTTCTTT. Translated, it gives CSVRAGGRLTEAFF. Full variable domain (rest looked up from reference TRBV29-1 and TRBJ1-1): SAVISQKPSRDICQRGTSLTIQCQVDSQVTMMFWYRQQPGQSLTLIATANQGSEATYESGFVIDKFPISRPNLTFSTLTVSNMSPEDSSIYLCSVRAGGRLTEAFFGQGTRLTVV.

The chain recombines TRBV25-1 with TRBJ2-7; D is possibly TRBD2 (6 bases). CDR1 is MGHDK, CDR2 SYGVNS, per germline. The CDR3 spans 15 residues. Trimming removed 6 bases from V and 0 bases from J, with 15 bases in between. The DNA of the CDR3 is TGTGCCAGCAGCGTCCCGGAGGGGAGCTCCTACGAGCAGTACTTC. It yields the protein CASSVPEGSSYEQYF.

The chain uses TRBV3-1 and TRBJ1-2, with D tentatively TRBD1 (6 bases). Germline CDR1 LGHDT, CDR2 YNNKEL (reference sequence). The CDR3 runs 15 residues. With 5 bases removed from V and 4 bases from J, the gap between germline ends came to 17 bases. In DNA form, the CDR3 reads TGTGCCAGCAGCTCGAGATCGGGGGGCGGCTATGGCTACACCTTC. It is translated as CASSSRSGGGYGYTF.